The table lists the clone carrying this T cell receptor (beta chain) with many counts. The sample has other DNA sequences that encode this CDR3 too. The data derive from a study of shared clonotypes between healthy human individuals. Study details: CD4 naive and CD4 memory each took three plates per donor, while CD8 naive took two and CD8 memory one.

Only in-frame clones appear in the TCRdb table, and some are missing; sequencing was by immunoSEQ multiplex PCR. The sample lists about 680,000 clones; less than 85% were seen once. This TCR came from a woman aged 25 to 39 in good health. The sequencing sample was made of memory CD4+ T cells sorted from blood. Noted subset: CD45RA-negative fraction.

CDR3 in DNA: TGTGCCAGCAGCCCGGGGAGCAATCAGCCCCAGCATTTT. Protein: CASSPGSNQPQHF. This sequence joins TRBV5-6 and TRBJ1-5; D not certain. Trimming cost V 4 bases and J 1 base, with 6 bases left between them. Per the germline V gene, CDR1 is SGHDT and CDR2 is YYEEEE. The CDR3 runs 13 residues. The full variable domain, with the rest looked up from reference TRBV5-6 and TRBJ1-5, is DAGVTQSPTHLIKTRGQQVTLRCSPKSGHDTVSWYQQALGQGPQFIFQYYEEEERQRGNFPDRFSGHQFPNYSSELNVNALLLGDSALYLCASSPGSNQPQHFGDGTRLSIL.